These 22 T cell receptor beta chains were sequenced from one sample in a study of CXCR3-negative and CXCR3-positive naive CD8 T cells. Study-wide results and caveats: CXCR3-positive naive cells had more hydrophobic TRB CDR3s than CXCR3-negative naive cells.

No antigen has been assigned to these receptors. The study made its TRB cDNA libraries by 5' RACE, adding UMI labels. Reanalyzing the 5' RACE reads, TCRdb keeps one entry per CDR3 protein, without DNA. The table lists approximately 98,000 distinct CDR3 sequences. Sequenced sample: naive CXCR3+ CD8+ T cells from blood. Subset described: CD45RO-CCR7+CD27+CD95- naive CD8+ T cells expressing CXCR3 (TNR3+). These TCRs come from a human donor in good health. Some clones in this sample may be carry-over from other donors' samples.

The chain is built from TRBV4-1 and TRBJ1-5; TCRdb calls TRBD1, which cannot be checked without DNA. CDR3 length: 18 amino acids. Germline CDR1 and CDR2: MGHRA and YSYEKL. Here the CDR3 reads CASSQGLRQDVSNQPQHF.

V is TRBV5-1 and J is TRBJ2-2. Germline V gives CDR1 SGHRS, CDR2 YFSETQ. The CDR3 extends over 14 amino acids. The CDR3 loop reads CASSLLVGSGELFF.

The chain is built from TRBV12-5 and TRBJ1-2; there is no DNA to check the TCRdb D call of TRBD1. The CDR3 sequence is 16 residues long. Germline V gene sequence: CDR1 LGHNT, CDR2 FRNRAP. Here the CDR3 reads CASGLGLGQPSYGYTF.

V is TRBV6-2 or TRBV6-3 and J is TRBJ2-1; lacking DNA, the TRBD2 call made by TCRdb goes unchecked. Germline-derived CDR1 and CDR2 are MNHEY and SVGEGT. The CDR3 sequence is 15 residues long. The CDR3 reads CASTQGTSGGNEQFF.

V usage is TRBV29-1 and J usage is TRBJ2-2. This CDR3 spans 13 amino acids. Germline V lookup: CDR1 SQVTM, CDR2 ANQGSEA. The CDR3 reads CSAPRVDTGELFF.

V gene TRBV29-1 combines with J gene TRBJ2-2; as DNA is missing, the TRBD1 call by TCRdb cannot be tested. Germline CDR1 is SQVTM and CDR2 is ANQGSEA. This CDR3 contains 15 residues. The CDR3 is CSVEDPGHLTGELFF.

The rearrangement joins TRBV6-2 or TRBV6-3 to TRBJ2-7; the TRBD1 assignment by TCRdb is unverifiable without DNA. There are 14 residues in the CDR3. CDR1 is MNHEY, CDR2 SVGEGT, per germline. Here the CDR3 reads CASSQGRRTYEQYF.

The chain combines TRBV6-2 or TRBV6-3 with TRBJ1-6. The CDR3 runs to 13 residues. Germline-derived CDR1 and CDR2 are MNHEY and SVGEGT. This CDR3 is CASSSADNSPLHF.

The chain joins TRBV7-2 to TRBJ2-7; TCRdb calls TRBD2, which cannot be checked without DNA. This CDR3 spans 14 amino acids. Per the germline V gene, CDR1 is SGHTA and CDR2 is FQGNSA. The CDR3 protein is CASSQVGRVYEQYF.

V is TRBV6-2 or TRBV6-3 and J is TRBJ2-7; TCRdb reports TRBD2, a call that lacks DNA to check it against. The CDR3 is made up of 16 amino acids. Germline V gene data show CDR1 as MNHEY and CDR2 as SVGEGT. CDR3 loop: CASSYFSSLADYEQYF.

This chain links TRBV14 with TRBJ2-1. CDR1 is SGHDN and CDR2 is FVKESK in the germline V gene. The length of the CDR3 is 14 residues. CDR3 sequence reads: CASSQDDLGNEQFF.

V gene TRBV20-1 combines with J gene TRBJ2-5; without DNA, the TCRdb call of TRBD1 cannot be checked. This CDR3 has 12 residues. Germline CDR1 DFQATT, CDR2 SNEGSKA (reference sequence). CDR3 in amino acids: CRHPGRGETQYF.

The V call is TRBV4-2, the J call TRBJ1-5. This CDR3 has 15 amino acids. The germline gives CDR1 LGHNA, CDR2 YNFKEQ. This chain's CDR3 is CASSQGLYSNQPQHF.

The CDR3 loop is CASSKARGALSYEQYF. This chain uses TRBV21-1 with TRBJ2-7; TCRdb's D gene call, TRBD2, goes unchecked for lack of DNA. TRBV21-1 is noted as a pseudogene. There are 16 residues in the CDR3.

V usage is TRBV7-9 and J usage is TRBJ1-4; lacking DNA, the TRBD1 call made by TCRdb goes unchecked. Germline V gene sequence: CDR1 SEHNR, CDR2 FQNEAQ (reference sequence). The CDR3 spans 15 residues. The CDR3 reads CASSPGFTTNEKLFF.

The chain recombines TRBV5-1 with TRBJ2-3; as DNA is missing, the TRBD2 call by TCRdb cannot be tested. The CDR3 is 14 amino acids. Germline V gene sequence: CDR1 SGHRS, CDR2 YFSETQ. The CDR3: CASSSRPSTDTQYF.

The chain employs TRBV29-1 and TRBJ2-1; TCRdb lists TRBD2, though no DNA is available to test this call. CDR3 length: 12 residues. Per germline, CDR1 SQVTM and CDR2 ANQGSEA. CDR3 sequence reads: CSVGEGTAEQFF.

This chain links TRBV7-2 with TRBJ2-1; TCRdb's assignment of TRBD1 cannot be checked, as there is no DNA. Germline V lookup: CDR1 SGHTA, CDR2 FQGNSA. This CDR3 has 13 amino acids. This CDR3 is CATAPGRGTEQFF. The variable domain in full, completed from reference TRBV7-2 and TRBJ2-1, reads GAGVSQSPSNKVTEKGKDVELRCDPISGHTALYWYRQSLGQGLEFLIYFQGNSAPDKSGLPSDRFSAERTGGSVSTLTIQRTQQEDSAVYLCATAPGRGTEQFFGPGTRLTVL.

The chain is built from TRBV6-2 or TRBV6-3 and TRBJ2-2; TCRdb picks TRBD2, but there is no DNA to check that call. The CDR3 is made up of 18 amino acids. The germline CDR1 and CDR2 sequences are MNHEY and SVGEGT. CDR3 loop: CASRNLGLAGGNTGELFF.

The genes are TRBV5-1 and TRBJ2-7. Germline CDR1 and CDR2: SGHRS and YFSETQ. The CDR3 is 14 amino acids. CDR3 protein: CASSFGGGPYEQYF.

CDR3 residues: CASSLEFIAGGNEQFF. The chain links TRBV12-3 or TRBV12-4 to TRBJ2-1; the D gene TCRdb calls, TRBD2, cannot be checked with no DNA. The CDR3 contains 16 residues.

The chain recombines TRBV6-5 with TRBJ1-2; TCRdb's D gene call, TRBD1, goes unchecked for lack of DNA. The CDR3 has 15 residues. Looked up from germline, CDR1 is MNHEY and CDR2 is SVGAGI. This CDR3 reads CASSYGTGNLYGYTF.